This passage covers 11 T cell receptor beta chains from one sample sequenced in a study of graft-versus-host responses after intestinal transplantation (dated by TCRdb to the early 2020s). For these receptors, no antigen is known. Library construction relied on the immunoSEQ multiplex PCR assay. Here the immuneACCESS table is served through TCRdb, limited to in-frame sequences with V and J called. Missing clones are a known gap in these copies; in checked studies unresolved V genes cover under half, and the rest lacks a known reason. A total of under 85,000 clones appear in this sample, roughly 94% of them only once. About 0.53% of the sample is held by the ten biggest clonotypes. The time point label corresponds to: cells obtained before transplantation from donor or recipient. The specimen was unstimulated CD8+ T cells sorted from spleen or lymph node cells, collected before intestinal transplant. These receptors came from a human donor who received an intestinal transplant.

The gene calls are TRBV14 and TRBJ1-2; D call uncertain. The germline V and J ends were trimmed by 3 bases and 8 bases, with 10 bases remaining between them. The length of the CDR3 is 12 residues. The germline V gene has CDR1 SGHDN and CDR2 FVKESK. Here the CDR3 DNA reads TGTGCCAGCAGCCATACGGTGGGAGGCTACACCTTC. Amino acids: CASSHTVGGYTF.

This chain links TRBV9 with TRBJ2-3, with unresolved D. The germline CDR1 and CDR2 sequences are SGDLS and YYNGEE. The CDR3 has 16 residues. V lost 0 bases, J lost 4 bases, and 15 bases lay in between. The DNA for the CDR3 is TGTGCCAGCAGCGTAGGAGGAGTAATTGCTTCAGATACGCAGTATTTT. Translated, it gives CASSVGGVIASDTQYF.

This clone was recorded only once. The V gene is TRBV27, the J gene TRBJ2-7; possibly TRBD1 or TRBD2 for D (6 bases each). V was cut by 0 bases and J by 2 bases, with 17 bases left in between. The germline V gene encodes CDR1 MNHEY and CDR2 SMNVEV (reference sequence). The length of the CDR3 is 17 residues. CDR3 nucleotides: TGTGCCAGCAGTTTATCCCCCGGGGGCAGCGATGCCTACGAGCAGTACTTC. It yields the protein CASSLSPGGSDAYEQYF.

The chain couples TRBV27 to TRBJ2-2; 9 nucleotides align to TRBD2. The length of the CDR3 is 16 residues. Germline loops: CDR1 MNHEY, CDR2 SMNVEV (reference sequence). After removal of 5 bases from V and 5 bases from J, the junction contained 9 bases not matched to a gene. CDR3 in amino acids: CASSPLAGDGTGELFF. CDR3 in DNA: TGTGCCAGCAGTCCATTAGCGGGAGATGGTACCGGGGAGCTGTTTTTT.

This chain links TRBV4-2 with TRBJ2-7; 11 bases align to TRBD2. Germline CDR1 reads LGHNA; CDR2 reads YNFKEQ. There are 18 residues in the CDR3. V dropped 3 bases and J dropped 4; count of bases not matched to a gene: 14. Written as DNA, the CDR3 is TGTGCCAGCAGCCAGTCGAGCCTCGGGACTAGCGGCCTTTACGAGCAGTACTTC. It translates to CASSQSSLGTSGLYEQYF.

This chain uses TRBV6-1 with TRBJ2-3; 8 bases are shared with TRBD2. This CDR3 has 20 residues. Trimming cost V 0 bases and J 2 bases; bases outside gene matches: 16. The germline CDR1 and CDR2 sequences are MNHNS and SASEGT. CDR3 residues: CASSEALPSGSHRFTDTQYF. CDR3 sequence (DNA): TGTGCCAGCAGTGAAGCCCTGCCGAGCGGGAGTCATAGGTTCACAGATACGCAGTATTTT.

This clone appeared a single time. This rearrangement joins TRBV27 to TRBJ2-5, with 7 positions matching TRBD2. CDR3 length equals 14 residues. Trimming cost V 4 bases and J 5 bases; bases outside gene matches: 7. The V gene's germline CDR1 is MNHEY and CDR2 SMNVEV (reference sequence). This CDR3 reads CASSSSGLGETQYF. The CDR3 coding sequence is TGTGCCAGCAGTTCTAGCGGCCTTGGGGAGACCCAGTACTTC.

V is TRBV6-5 and J is TRBJ1-1; TRBD1 agrees at 7 bases. Looked up from germline, CDR1 is MNHEY and CDR2 is SVGAGI. This CDR3 comprises 14 residues. J gave up 4 bases and V 6 bases, and 8 bases lay outside the gene matches. The CDR3 DNA sequence: TGTGCCAGCAGGGCGGTCTACAGGGGCACTGAAGCTTTCTTT. It encodes CASRAVYRGTEAFF.

The chain combines TRBV5-1 with TRBJ2-3, with D unresolved. CDR3 size: 16 residues. The germline V gene encodes CDR1 SGHRS and CDR2 YFSETQ. Trimming left V 5 bases short and J 2 bases short, with 18 bases between. The CDR3 DNA is TGCGCCAGCAGAGTCGTAGGCGTGGGAATCACAGATACGCAGTATTTT. It codes for CASRVVGVGITDTQYF.

The chain carries TRBV19 and TRBJ2-5; TRBD2 agrees at 15 bases. The CDR3 length is 19 residues. Germline CDR1 is LNHDA and CDR2 is SQIVND (reference sequence). V dropped 4 bases and J dropped 0; count of bases not matched to a gene: 9. Written as DNA, the CDR3 is TGTGCCAGTAGTACGCCCGGGACTAGCGGGAGGAGGCACCAAGAGACCCAGTACTTC. Translated, it gives CASSTPGTSGRRHQETQYF.

This rearrangement joins TRBV4-1 to TRBJ2-2, with a tentative D call TRBD2 (6 bases). This CDR3 spans 19 amino acids. Trimming left V 0 bases short and J 2 bases short, with 19 bases between. CDR1 is MGHRA, CDR2 YSYEKL, per germline. CDR3 in DNA: TGCGCCAGCAGCCAAGATATTATTATACGGGAGTTAAACACCGGGGAGCTGTTTTTT. It translates to CASSQDIIIRELNTGELFF.